This T cell receptor (beta chain) was sequenced in a study of OX40 agonist ivuxolimab in advanced cancers. The CDR3 has 13 amino acids. Trimming left V 4 bases short and J 5 bases short, with 8 bases between. Looked up from germline, CDR1 is SNHLY and CDR2 is FYNNEI. Clones were sequenced by immunoSEQ multiplex PCR, and TCRdb holds only the in-frame ones, with some missing. In the table there are 55,000 to 80,000 clones, around nine tenths of which are singletons. This clonotype was obtained from an adult with an advanced solid tumor such as melanoma, head and neck, liver or kidney cancer. The chain has TRBV2 and TRBJ2-2, with a tentative D call TRBD1 (5 bases). This material consisted of CD4+ or CD8+ T cells sorted from blood, taken in a trial of the OX40 agonist ivuxolimab. The CDR3 nucleotides are TGTGCCAGCAGTGCCCAGGGTACCGGGGAGCTGTTTTTT. This sequence encodes CASSAQGTGELFF.